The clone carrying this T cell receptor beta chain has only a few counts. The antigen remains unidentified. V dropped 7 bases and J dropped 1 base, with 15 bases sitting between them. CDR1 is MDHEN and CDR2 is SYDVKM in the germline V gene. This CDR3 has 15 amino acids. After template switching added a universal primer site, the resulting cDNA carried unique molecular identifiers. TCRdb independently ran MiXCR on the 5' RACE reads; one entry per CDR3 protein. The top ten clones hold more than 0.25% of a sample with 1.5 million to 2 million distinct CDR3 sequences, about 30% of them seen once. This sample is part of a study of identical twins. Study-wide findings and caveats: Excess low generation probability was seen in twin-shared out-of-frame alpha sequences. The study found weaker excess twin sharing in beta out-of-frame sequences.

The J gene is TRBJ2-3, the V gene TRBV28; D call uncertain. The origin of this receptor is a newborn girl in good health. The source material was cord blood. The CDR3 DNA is TGTGCCAGCAAATATGGGTGGCAGGGCACAGATACGCAGTATTTT. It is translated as CASKYGWQGTDTQYF.